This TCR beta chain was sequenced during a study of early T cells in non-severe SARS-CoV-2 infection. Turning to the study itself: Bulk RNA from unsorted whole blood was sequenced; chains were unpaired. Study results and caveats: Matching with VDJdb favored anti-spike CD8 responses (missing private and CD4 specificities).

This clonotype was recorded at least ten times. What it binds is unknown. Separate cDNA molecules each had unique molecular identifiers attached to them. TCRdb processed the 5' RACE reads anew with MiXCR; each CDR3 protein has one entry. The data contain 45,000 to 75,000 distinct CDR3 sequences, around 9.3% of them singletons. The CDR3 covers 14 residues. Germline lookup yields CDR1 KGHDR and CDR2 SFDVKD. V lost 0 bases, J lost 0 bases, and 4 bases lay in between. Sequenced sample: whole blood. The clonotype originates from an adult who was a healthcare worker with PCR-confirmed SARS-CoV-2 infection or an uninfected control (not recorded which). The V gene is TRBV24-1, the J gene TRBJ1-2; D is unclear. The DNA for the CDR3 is TGTGCCACCAGTGATTTGCGAGCTAACTATGGCTACACCTTC. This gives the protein CATSDLRANYGYTF.